The 3 T cell receptor beta chains listed next were all sequenced from one sample in a study of beta chain features in type 1 diabetes. As every portion of the isolated RNA was reverse transcribed, the sequencing read expressed TCRB transcripts. Profiling relied on immunoSEQ multiplex PCR, and the TCRdb table lists in-frame clones only, not all of them. Of 240,000 or so clones listed, around 20% are singletons. No cognate antigen is known for these TCRs. Overall study findings and caveats: Patients with Type 1 diabetes showed moderately but significantly shorter TCRB CDR3s in all four CD4+ subsets.

Sequencing was done on a sample of naive CD4+ T cells from blood. These receptors were collected from a middle-aged woman with type 1 diabetes.

This sequence joins TRBV27 and TRBJ2-1; 7 bases match TRBD2. CDR3 size: 15 residues. With 9 bases clipped from V and 4 bases from J, the junction kept 12 bases outside the gene matches. CDR1 is MNHEY, CDR2 SMNVEV, per germline (reference sequence). The CDR3 sequence: CASSAVGGGYNEQFF. Written as DNA, the CDR3 is TGTGCCAGTTCAGCCGTGGGGGGAGGGTACAATGAGCAGTTCTTC.

The CDR3: CASSSTAEAFF. CDR3 in DNA: TGTGCCAGCAGCTCGACAGCTGAAGCTTTCTTT. The chain links TRBV7-6 to TRBJ1-1; perhaps TRBD1 as D (5 bases). Trimming left V 4 bases short and J 6 bases short, with 6 bases between. Germline CDR1 reads SGHVS; CDR2 reads FNYEAQ. CDR3 length: 11 residues.

This clone has a handful of counts. The rearrangement uses TRBV4-3 and TRBJ1-1; tentatively, D is TRBD1 (5 bases). Trimming pared 0 bases from V and 3 bases from J, leaving 17 bases between. The germline V gene encodes CDR1 LGHNA and CDR2 YSLEER. The CDR3 has 17 amino acids. The CDR3 is CASSQDWGGRLDTEAFF. Here the CDR3 DNA reads TGCGCCAGCAGCCAAGATTGGGGGGGAAGGTTAGACACTGAAGCTTTCTTT.